Described below is a single T cell receptor beta chain sequence and its context. V shed 4 bases and J 8 bases; nucleotides not matched to a gene: 14. The CDR3 is 16 amino acids. The germline V gene has CDR1 SGHDT and CDR2 YYEEEE. Source study methods: Reference gene primer amplification in the assay estimated nucleated cell counts. The data were produced by immunoSEQ multiplex PCR, yet TCRdb's version contains in-frame clones alone and is incomplete. V and J calls and clone size are copied from that table; D and trimming were computed from the DNA. The table lists approximately 90,000 clones, around 87% of them singletons. The data belong to a study of blood T cell repertoires in COVID-19.

This TCR came from a human donor in a cohort sampled during active COVID-19. The sequencing sample was made of peripheral blood. The chain employs TRBV5-6 and TRBJ2-5; 10 positions agree with TRBD2. Here the CDR3 reads CASSPDLAGGQATQYF. CDR3 coding DNA: TGTGCCAGCAGCCCCGACTTAGCGGGGGGCCAAGCTACCCAGTACTTC.